These T cell receptor beta chains were read from a single sample in a study of regulatory T cells in long-lasting Graves disease. TCRdb used MiXCR to reprocess the multiplex PCR reads, holding one entry per CDR3 protein. This table has some 320,000 distinct CDR3 sequences, approximately 20% appearing once. The sample in question was peripheral blood mononuclear cells (PBMCs), obtained at new diagnosis, from a patient treated with antithyroid drugs. The source is a female donor with Graves disease. CDR3s include the opening cysteine and the closing phenylalanine or tryptophan. D genes are given only for firm matches. Clone size is shown for a subset of rows, as once, few, many or a class of expanded clone.

len	v_gene	j_gene	abundance	d_gene	CDR3aa	CDR3nt
14	TRBV10-2	TRBJ2-1	many	NA	CASSVQGSYNEQFF	TGCGCCAGCAGTGTGCAGGGGTCGTACAATGAGCAGTTCTTC
14	TRBV5-1	TRBJ1-6	NA	TRBD1	CASSIQGVISPLHF	TGCGCCAGCAGCATACAGGGGGTCATTTCACCCCTCCACTTT
14	TRBV5-1	TRBJ1-1	many	NA	CASSYRWGNTEAFF	TGCGCCAGCAGCTATAGATGGGGGAACACTGAAGCTTTCTTT
15	TRBV4-1	TRBJ1-5	NA	NA	CASSQDPGQVQPQHF	TGCGCCAGCAGCCAAGATCCTGGGCAGGTTCAGCCCCAGCATTTT
15	TRBV6-5	TRBJ2-3	many	TRBD2	CASSYEGLAGDTQYF	TGTGCCAGCAGTTACGAGGGACTAGCGGGAGATACGCAGTATTTT
14	TRBV28	TRBJ1-1	NA	NA	CASSRGGMNTEAFF	TGTGCCAGCAGCCGAGGGGGTATGAACACTGAAGCTTTCTTT
14	TRBV27	TRBJ1-5	many	NA	CASSSQGRNQPQHF	TGTGCCAGCAGTAGTCAGGGGCGCAATCAGCCCCAGCATTTT
12	TRBV30	TRBJ1-6	many	NA	CAWSGTSSPLHF	TGTGCCTGGAGTGGGACTTCTTCACCCCTCCACTTT
17	TRBV5-1	TRBJ2-2	NA	TRBD1	CASSLNLGQGRTGELFF	TGCGCCAGCAGCTTGAACCTGGGACAGGGAAGGACCGGGGAGCTGTTTTTT
14	TRBV2	TRBJ2-1	NA	TRBD2	CASRGLAGWNEQFF	TGTGCCAGCAGAGGACTAGCGGGTTGGAATGAGCAGTTCTTC
15	TRBV28	TRBJ1-1	NA	NA	CASSTAGGGNTEAFF	TGTGCCAGCAGTACCGCGGGCGGGGGGAACACTGAAGCTTTCTTT
17	TRBV6-1	TRBJ1-5	NA	TRBD1	CASSRQGQVHSNQPQHF	TGTGCCAGCAGTAGACAGGGGCAAGTTCATAGCAATCAGCCCCAGCATTTT
17	TRBV28	TRBJ1-3	many	TRBD1	CASRSLGQLYSGNTIYF	TGTGCCAGCAGATCTTTGGGACAGCTTTACTCTGGAAACACCATATATTTT
13	TRBV6-1	TRBJ1-6	many	NA	CASSQFTNSPLHF	TGTGCCAGCAGTCAGTTTACGAATTCACCCCTCCACTTT
14	TRBV11-2	TRBJ2-1	NA	NA	CASSREDRGNEQFF	TGTGCCAGCAGCCGAGAGGACCGGGGGAATGAGCAGTTCTTC
19	TRBV19	TRBJ1-2	NA	NA	CASSIRTGQPRKSNYGYTF	TGTGCCAGTAGTATAAGAACGGGTCAGCCCCGGAAGAGTAACTATGGCTACACCTTC
15	TRBV5-6	TRBJ2-2	few	NA	CASTQGRSNTGELFF	TGTGCCAGCACCCAGGGACGATCGAACACCGGGGAGCTGTTTTTT
12	TRBV7-2	TRBJ1-2	many	NA	CASSELNYGYTF	TGTGCCAGCAGCGAACTTAACTATGGCTACACCTTC
14	TRBV2	TRBJ2-7	many	TRBD1	CASRTGTGSIEQYF	TGTGCCAGCAGAACCGGGACAGGGTCCATCGAGCAGTACTTC
13	TRBV15	TRBJ1-5	few	NA	CATGNRVNQPQHF	TGTGCCACCGGCAACAGGGTCAATCAGCCCCAGCATTTT